Listed below are T cell receptor beta chains from one sample, sequenced in a study of T cell repertoires in cytomegalovirus infection. TCRdb redid the calling of the reads with MiXCR, one entry per CDR3 protein. Found here are a few hundred thousand distinct CDR3 sequences, approximately 40% of them singletons; the top ten hold roughly 50%. These receptors lack a known antigen. Source: cultured PBMCs, taken from culture after CMV antigen stimulation. These TCRs come from a human donor in good health (CMV status not recorded). Some clones in this sample may be carry-over from other donors' samples. The CDR3 runs from the conserved cysteine through the conserved F or W.

V	J	CDR3
TRBV12-3/TRBV12-4	TRBJ2-1	CASSFSVAGAGEQFF
TRBV2	TRBJ1-1	CASSKVVGTEAFF
TRBV7-2	TRBJ2-7	CASSSSGGTGSYEQYF
TRBV20-1	TRBJ2-5	CSARDPAGGSVGETQYF
TRBV6-5	TRBJ2-5	CASSYGVKVETQYF
TRBV7-6	TRBJ2-7	CASSQGVSGRFYEQYF
TRBV7-2	TRBJ2-1	CASSLDEGREQFF
TRBV7-2	TRBJ2-2	CASSLVAFASGVRPNTGELFF
TRBV6-1	TRBJ1-1	CASSRQAANTEAFF
TRBV7-2	TRBJ1-4	CASSPRQGRTEKLFF
TRBV10-3	TRBJ2-1	CAITPGTGHNEQFF
TRBV20-1	TRBJ2-7	CSARVLSSYEQYF
TRBV4-3	TRBJ2-5	CASSQDGVEGEPQYF
TRBV7-8	TRBJ2-5	CASSLAPPTSLETQYF
TRBV12-3/TRBV12-4	TRBJ1-1	CASSFEDGEAFF
TRBV6-8	TRBJ2-1	CASSNRLAGGSEQFF
TRBV5-3	TRBJ1-4	CARSFRQTTNEKLFF
TRBV7-6	TRBJ2-7	CASSLDKGHYEQYF
TRBV19	TRBJ2-5	CASSIALQETQYF
TRBV6-6	TRBJ2-5	CASSEPRVAGGPRQETQYF
TRBV28	TRBJ2-1	CASSPSGGADEQFF
TRBV12-3/TRBV12-4	TRBJ1-4	CASSLMANNEKLFF
TRBV5-1	TRBJ1-4	CASSSGTFNEKLFF
TRBV7-2	TRBJ2-7	CASSSTTTLAGHEQYF
TRBV5-1	TRBJ1-5	CASSLEGWGPQHF
TRBV19	TRBJ1-4	CASRLTGNNEKLFF
TRBV27	TRBJ1-3	CASQGSSGNTIYF
TRBV12-3/TRBV12-4	TRBJ1-2	CASSLGPGGVPYGYTF
TRBV12-3/TRBV12-4	TRBJ1-6	CASSETGLSSPLHF
TRBV7-2	TRBJ2-5	CASSEDWSQETQYF
TRBV12-3/TRBV12-4	TRBJ2-5	CASSFGAGETQYF
TRBV7-9	TRBJ1-1	CASNDYTEAFF
TRBV7-2	TRBJ2-3	CASSLAPPAPEGTDTQYF
TRBV5-1	TRBJ2-5	CASSIGGGLQETQYF
TRBV7-2	TRBJ1-2	CASSLDGPPSNYGYTF
TRBV6-1	TRBJ1-2	CASSEALTGNYGYTF
TRBV18	TRBJ2-7	CASSPPWSRDRGDEQYF
TRBV7-8	TRBJ2-1	CASSIGQGRSYNEQFF
TRBV28	TRBJ2-5	CATAIVTGQETQYF
TRBV6-6	TRBJ2-3	CASSYTGTGGADTQYF
TRBV12-3/TRBV12-4	TRBJ1-2	CASSLVQVHGYTF
TRBV6-1	TRBJ2-1	CASSRSDFLSYNEQFF
TRBV7-8	TRBJ1-2	CASSLTAANNYGYTF
TRBV20-1	TRBJ1-2	CSASDPGVSSYGYTF
TRBV7-2	TRBJ1-1	CASSLTQVNAEAFF
TRBV7-4	TRBJ2-7	CASSLEGGRGRVYF
TRBV11-2	TRBJ2-5	CASSGGVAYTETQYF
TRBV4-1	TRBJ1-2	CASSHEPQGKRGYTF
TRBV18	TRBJ1-5	CASSLHRGNQPQHF
TRBV7-9	TRBJ1-6	CASSGTGSSYNSPLHF
TRBV7-8	TRBJ1-1	CASSPQGMSTEAFF
TRBV29-1	TRBJ2-1	CSQSERVYNEQFF
TRBV7-2	TRBJ2-3	CASTPPRGLGYTQYF
TRBV20-1	TRBJ2-4	CSARDLEGRAKNIQYF
TRBV5-1	TRBJ2-1	CASRGPSGGSYNEQFF
TRBV15	TRBJ2-1	CATSTGTGSYNEQFF
TRBV6-1	TRBJ1-4	CASSRSTGRLREKLFF
TRBV12-3/TRBV12-4	TRBJ2-5	CASSDRVKKTQYF
TRBV12-3/TRBV12-4	TRBJ1-3	CASSFHSNSGNTIYF
TRBV7-8	TRBJ1-5	CASSSRRGRQTQHF